This paragraph reports one T cell receptor beta chain. What antigen it recognizes has not been identified. Base quality data are lacking; no much larger clone is found one base away. Including the terminal cysteine and phenylalanine, the CDR3 comprises 11 residues. The kept DNA is CDR3 alone, 33 bases in frame from the first base. The V and J ends are trimmed by 7 bases and 0 bases, leaving 4 bases between them. CDR1 and CDR2 were assigned from the germline V gene (reference sequence) as DFQATT and SNEGSKA. The CDR3 regions of human TCRbeta chains were analyzed by immunosequencing. On the authors' methods: Repertoire TCRs were checked for matches against a reference library of SARS-CoV-2-specific TCRs that had been generated using the MIRA antigen-specificity platform. Breadth was defined as the fraction of unique TCRs that were SARS-CoV-2-associated, and depth was defined as the fraction of total T cells that were SARS-CoV-2-associated. Using the MIRA data, each spike-specific TCR was mapped to the spike region that the TCR reacts to and placed in a CD4 or CD8 class. Log10-transformed breadth and depth values were compared by one-way ANOVA with Sidak's multiple comparisons tests. Entries here come from immuneACCESS through TCRdb and include only in-frame sequences with V and J called. Some clones fail to appear in such tables; in the studies checked, an unresolved V gene covers under half of the shortfall, and the cause of the remainder is unknown. That table gives V, J and clone size, and the DNA gave D and trimming. The sample records around 150,000 clones, more than 75% of which are singletons. The ten most abundant clones make up about 4.5% of the sample.

These data originate in a study of T cell responses to AZD1222 COVID-19 vaccine (dated by TCRdb to the early 2020s). Describing the broader study: TCR sequencing was performed for 230 to 250 trial participants, of whom about 200 were given two doses of AZD1222 and about 25 were given two doses of MenACWY control vaccine. Trial participants were enrolled by age into 18-55, 56-69 and 70-plus year subgroups, with about 150, 27 and 61 TCR-sequenced participants respectively. What the work shows at the level of the full study, not this receptor alone: Participants were mostly white British, with more females than males. The authors suggested clonal diversity may have been underestimated. No day 14 peak-response samples were available, so repertoires were characterized only after the peak T cell response. Reportedly, close to half of the unique spike-specific TCRs recognized epitopes lying outside the regions that are mutated in the B.1.351 and B.1.1.7 variants. In the small 56-69-year group, the increase in depth fell short of significance, most likely because of low power. Vaccine-associated CD4 TCRs spanned the whole spike protein, with dominant responses in regions 160-218 and 743-854. Conclusions about previously exposed vaccinees were limited because only five to seven AZD1222 recipients were SARS-CoV-2 seropositive at baseline. A significant rise in spike-specific TCR breadth and depth was observed after two AZD1222 doses relative to day 0 and relative to MenACWY recipients.

The time point label on this specimen signifies: about 28 days (+/-7) after the second vaccine dose. AZD1222 recipients with second doses at about 4 weeks or about 12 weeks were pooled, because spike-specific TCR depth and breadth did not differ between schedules. Vaccinee samples came from UK trials COV001 and COV002, including a single-blind randomized controlled phase 2/3 trial of AZD1222 (ChAdOx1 nCoV-19) in healthy adults. Trial participant PBMC samples were collected at day 0 and day 28 after the second dose for TCRbeta chain sequencing. The sequence is built from TRBV20-1 and TRBJ1-3, with the D gene too uncertain to name. The TCR was taken from an adult who received the AZD1222 COVID-19 vaccine. This material consisted of peripheral blood, taken 28 days after the second AZD1222 dose. The CDR3 in this case is CSVSSGNTIYF. Read as DNA, the sequence is TGCAGTGTGAGCTCTGGAAACACCATATATTTT.